This TCR beta chain was documented in a study of cytomegalovirus exposure and HLA in healthy donors. Study observations and caveats: TCR clusters originating in the first cohort tended to co-occur in the 110 or so validation repertoires, according to a later analysis. Cytomegalovirus association was listed for under 200 TCR beta chains. Three chains linked to CMV were shown in vitro to be specific for CMV antigens.

The CDR3 totals 13 residues. CDR1 is KGHSH and CDR2 is LQKENI in the germline V gene. Trimming cost V 2 bases and J 4 bases, with 6 bases left between them. The donors were members of the validation cohort, which comprised 90 to 150 subjects and was separate from the first cohort of roughly 700 subjects. With respect to this clone: As yet, its antigen is unknown.

The data were produced by immunoSEQ multiplex PCR, yet TCRdb's version contains in-frame clones alone and is incomplete. The table lists some 160,000 clones, approximately 90% of them singletons, with almost 3% in the top ten. Sequenced material: PBMCs. The chain has TRBV18 and TRBJ2-1; the D gene is possibly TRBD1 (6 bases). This receptor was taken from a man aged 18-30 years in good health and CMV-seronegative. The CDR3 DNA sequence: TGTGCCAGCTCACCAGACAGGTACAATGAGCAGTTCTTC. This translates into CASSPDRYNEQFF. Based on the CDR3 plus reference TRBV18 and TRBJ2-1, the full variable domain is NAGVMQNPRHLVRRRGQEARLRCSPMKGHSHVYWYRQLPEEGLKFMVYLQKENIIDESGMPKERFSAEFPKEGPSILRIQQVVRGDSAAYFCASSPDRYNEQFFGPGTRLTVL.